This T cell receptor (beta chain) was recovered during a study of response to subunit inactivated influenza vaccine. TCRdb analysed the RT-PCR reads with MiXCR anew, one entry per CDR3 protein. The table records 650,000 to 700,000 distinct CDR3 sequences, 15% to 17% of them present only once. Study-level results: Each seasonal flu vaccination may recruit only limited new T cells, authors suggested.

Germline CDR1 reads SGHRS; CDR2 reads YFSETQ. This CDR3 has 15 residues. With V trimmed by 5 bases and J by 6 bases, 4 bases remained unmatched. With regard to this clonotype: The target antigen is unknown.

The clonotype was recovered from a man aged 45-65 years who received an inactivated influenza vaccine. The sequences come from PBMCs from blood, collected about 13 days after vaccination. V gene TRBV5-1 combines with J gene TRBJ1-6; 11 bases are shared with TRBD1. CDR3 region: CASSSGTGGNSPLHF. The DNA for the CDR3 is TGCGCCAGCAGTTCCGGGACAGGGGGTAATTCACCCCTCCACTTT.